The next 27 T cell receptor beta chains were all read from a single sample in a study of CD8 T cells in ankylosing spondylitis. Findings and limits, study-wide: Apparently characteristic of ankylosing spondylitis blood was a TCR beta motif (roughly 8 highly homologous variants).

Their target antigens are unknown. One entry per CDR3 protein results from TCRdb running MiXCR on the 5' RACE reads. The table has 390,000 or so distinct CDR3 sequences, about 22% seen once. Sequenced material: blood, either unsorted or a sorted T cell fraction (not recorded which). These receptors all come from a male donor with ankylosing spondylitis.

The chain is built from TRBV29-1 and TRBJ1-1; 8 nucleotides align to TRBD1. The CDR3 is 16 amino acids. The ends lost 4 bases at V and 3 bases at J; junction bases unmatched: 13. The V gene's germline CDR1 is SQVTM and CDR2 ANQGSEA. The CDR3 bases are TGCAGCGTTGTGTGGACAGGGACGGTGGTGGACACTGAAGCTTTCTTT. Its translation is CSVVWTGTVVDTEAFF. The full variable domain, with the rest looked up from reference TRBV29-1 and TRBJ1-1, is SAVISQKPSRDICQRGTSLTIQCQVDSQVTMMFWYRQQPGQSLTLIATANQGSEATYESGFVIDKFPISRPNLTFSTLTVSNMSPEDSSIYLCSVVWTGTVVDTEAFFGQGTRLTVV.

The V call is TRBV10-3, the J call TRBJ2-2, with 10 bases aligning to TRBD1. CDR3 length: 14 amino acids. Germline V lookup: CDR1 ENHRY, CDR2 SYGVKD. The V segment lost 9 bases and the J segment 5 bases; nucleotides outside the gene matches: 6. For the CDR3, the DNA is TGTGCCATGGAGAGGACAGGGGGAACCGGGGAGCTGTTTTTT. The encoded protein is CAMERTGGTGELFF.

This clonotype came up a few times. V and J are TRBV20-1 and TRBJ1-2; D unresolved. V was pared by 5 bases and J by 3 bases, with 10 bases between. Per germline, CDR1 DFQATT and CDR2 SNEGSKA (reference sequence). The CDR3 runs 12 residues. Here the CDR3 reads CSAPSSDYGYTF. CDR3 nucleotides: TGCAGTGCTCCCTCAAGCGACTATGGCTACACCTTC.

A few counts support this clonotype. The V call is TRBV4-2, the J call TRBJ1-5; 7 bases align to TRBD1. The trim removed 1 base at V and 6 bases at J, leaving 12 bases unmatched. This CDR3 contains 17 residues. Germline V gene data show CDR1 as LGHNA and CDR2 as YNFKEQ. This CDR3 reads CASSQGSADRAFQPQHF. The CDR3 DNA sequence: TGTGCCAGCAGCCAAGGATCAGCAGACAGGGCCTTTCAGCCCCAGCATTTT.

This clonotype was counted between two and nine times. The CDR3 region is CATSDWGTASYNEQFF. Written as DNA, the CDR3 is TGTGCCACCAGTGATTGGGGGACAGCCTCCTACAATGAGCAGTTCTTC. The chain joins TRBV24-1 to TRBJ2-1; TRBD1 agrees at 7 bases. This CDR3 spans 16 amino acids. The V segment lost 2 bases and the J segment 0 bases; nucleotides outside the gene matches: 3. Germline V gene lookup returns CDR1 KGHDR and CDR2 SFDVKD.

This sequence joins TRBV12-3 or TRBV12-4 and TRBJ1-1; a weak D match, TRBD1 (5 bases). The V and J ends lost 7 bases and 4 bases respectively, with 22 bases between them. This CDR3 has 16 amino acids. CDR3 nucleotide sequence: TGTGCCAGCATCCGGGACCCCATAGGCGGGGGCACTGAAGCTTTCTTT. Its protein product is CASIRDPIGGGTEAFF.

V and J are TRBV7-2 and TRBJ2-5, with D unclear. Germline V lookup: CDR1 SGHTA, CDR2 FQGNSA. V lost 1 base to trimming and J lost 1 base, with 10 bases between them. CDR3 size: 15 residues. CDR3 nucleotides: TGTGCCAGCAGCTTAGGCTCCCGACGCCAAGAGACCCAGTACTTC. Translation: CASSLGSRRQETQYF.

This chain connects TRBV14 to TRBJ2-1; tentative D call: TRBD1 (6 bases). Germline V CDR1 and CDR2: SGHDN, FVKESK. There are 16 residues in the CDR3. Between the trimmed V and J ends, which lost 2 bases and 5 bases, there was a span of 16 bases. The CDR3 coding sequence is TGTGCCAGCAGCCAACTAGTCCGGGACATAAACAATGAGCAGTTCTTC. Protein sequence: CASSQLVRDINNEQFF.

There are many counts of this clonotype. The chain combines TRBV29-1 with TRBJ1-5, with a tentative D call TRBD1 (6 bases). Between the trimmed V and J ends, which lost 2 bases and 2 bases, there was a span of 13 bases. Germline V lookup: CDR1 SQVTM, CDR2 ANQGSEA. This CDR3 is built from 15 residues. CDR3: CSVELAGEGNQPQHF. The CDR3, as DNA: TGCAGCGTTGAATTGGCAGGGGAAGGCAATCAGCCCCAGCATTTT. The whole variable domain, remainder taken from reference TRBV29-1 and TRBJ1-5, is SAVISQKPSRDICQRGTSLTIQCQVDSQVTMMFWYRQQPGQSLTLIATANQGSEATYESGFVIDKFPISRPNLTFSTLTVSNMSPEDSSIYLCSVELAGEGNQPQHFGDGTRLSIL.

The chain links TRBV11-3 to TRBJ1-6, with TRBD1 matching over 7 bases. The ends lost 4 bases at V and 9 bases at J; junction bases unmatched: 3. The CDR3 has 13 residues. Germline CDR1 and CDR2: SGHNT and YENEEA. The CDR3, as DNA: TGTGCCAGCAGCTCGGACAGGTCTTCACCCCTCCACTTT. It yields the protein CASSSDRSSPLHF.

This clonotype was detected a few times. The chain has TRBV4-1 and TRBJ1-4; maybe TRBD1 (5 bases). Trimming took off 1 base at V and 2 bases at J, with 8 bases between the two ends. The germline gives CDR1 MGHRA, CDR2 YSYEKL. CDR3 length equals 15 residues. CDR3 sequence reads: CASSQVGRTNEKLFF. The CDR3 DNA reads TGCGCCAGCAGCCAAGTGGGGCGGACTAATGAAAAACTGTTTTTT.

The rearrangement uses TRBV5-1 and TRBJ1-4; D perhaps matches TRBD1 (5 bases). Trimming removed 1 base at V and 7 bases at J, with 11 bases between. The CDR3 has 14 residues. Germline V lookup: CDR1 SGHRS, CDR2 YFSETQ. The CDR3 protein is CASSLNSRGEKLFF. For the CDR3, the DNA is TGCGCCAGCAGCTTGAACTCAAGGGGTGAAAAACTGTTTTTT.

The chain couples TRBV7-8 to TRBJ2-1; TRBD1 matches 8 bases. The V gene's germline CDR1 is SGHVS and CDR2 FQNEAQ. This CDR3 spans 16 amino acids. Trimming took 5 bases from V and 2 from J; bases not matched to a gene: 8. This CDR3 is CASSPLGQGPYNEQFF. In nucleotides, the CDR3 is TGTGCCAGCAGCCCCCTCGGACAGGGCCCCTACAATGAGCAGTTCTTC.

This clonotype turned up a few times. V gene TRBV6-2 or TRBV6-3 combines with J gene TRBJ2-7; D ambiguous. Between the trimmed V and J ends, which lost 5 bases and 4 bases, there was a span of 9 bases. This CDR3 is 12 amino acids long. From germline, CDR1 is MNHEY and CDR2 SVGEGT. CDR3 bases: TGTGCCAGCAGTACGGTCTCGTACGAGCAGTACTTC. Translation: CASSTVSYEQYF.

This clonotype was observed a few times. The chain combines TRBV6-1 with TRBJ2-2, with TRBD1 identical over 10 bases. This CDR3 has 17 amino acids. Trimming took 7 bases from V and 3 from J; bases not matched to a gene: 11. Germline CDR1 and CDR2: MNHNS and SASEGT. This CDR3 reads CASKRIGTGVYTGELFF. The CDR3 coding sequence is TGTGCCAGCAAACGAATCGGGACAGGGGTTTACACCGGGGAGCTGTTTTTT.

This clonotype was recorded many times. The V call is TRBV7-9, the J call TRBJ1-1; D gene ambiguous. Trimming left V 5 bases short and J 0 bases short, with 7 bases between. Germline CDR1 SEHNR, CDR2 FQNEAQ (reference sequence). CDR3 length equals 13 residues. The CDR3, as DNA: TGTGCCAGCAGCGCGGAGATGAACACTGAAGCTTTCTTT. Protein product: CASSAEMNTEAFF. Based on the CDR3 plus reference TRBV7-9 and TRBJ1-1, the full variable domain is DTGVSQNPRHKITKRGQNVTFRCDPISEHNRLYWYRQTLGQGPEFLTYFQNEAQLEKSRLLSDRFSAERPKGSFSTLEIQRTEQGDSAMYLCASSAEMNTEAFFGQGTRLTVV.

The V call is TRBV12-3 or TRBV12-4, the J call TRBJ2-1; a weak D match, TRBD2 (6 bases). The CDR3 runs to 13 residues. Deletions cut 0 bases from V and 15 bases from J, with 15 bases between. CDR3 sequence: CASSLAEGTRGFF. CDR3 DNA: TGTGCCAGCAGTTTAGCGGAGGGGACCCGGGGGTTCTTC.

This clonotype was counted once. CDR3 bases: TGTGCCAGCAGCTTAAGACTCCAACAGGGGGTCTTTGGAAACACCATATATTTT. This encodes CASSLRLQQGVFGNTIYF. V gene TRBV7-3 combines with J gene TRBJ1-3; 8 bases line up with TRBD1. Germline V gene sequence: CDR1 SGHTA, CDR2 FQGTGA. The CDR3 covers 18 residues. J lost 3 bases, V lost 1 base, and 11 bases had no gene match.

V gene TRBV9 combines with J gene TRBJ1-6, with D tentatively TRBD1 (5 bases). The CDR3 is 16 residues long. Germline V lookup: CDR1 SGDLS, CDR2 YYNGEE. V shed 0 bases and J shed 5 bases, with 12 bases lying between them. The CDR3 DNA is TGTGCCAGCAGCGTAGAGGCAGGGAATAATAATTCACCCCTCCACTTT. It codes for CASSVEAGNNNSPLHF.

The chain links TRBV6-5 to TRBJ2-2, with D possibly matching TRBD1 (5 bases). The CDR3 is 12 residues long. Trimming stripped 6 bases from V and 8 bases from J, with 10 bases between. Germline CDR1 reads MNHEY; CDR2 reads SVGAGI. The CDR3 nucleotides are TGTGCCAGCAGACGTTGGACAGGGGAGCTGTTTTTT. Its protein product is CASRRWTGELFF.

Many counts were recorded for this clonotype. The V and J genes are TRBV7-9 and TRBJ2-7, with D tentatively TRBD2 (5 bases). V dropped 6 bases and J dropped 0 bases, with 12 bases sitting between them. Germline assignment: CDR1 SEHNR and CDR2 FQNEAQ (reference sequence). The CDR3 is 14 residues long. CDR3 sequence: CASSPRSGSYEQYF. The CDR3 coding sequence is TGTGCCAGCAGTCCGAGAAGCGGCTCCTACGAGCAGTACTTC.

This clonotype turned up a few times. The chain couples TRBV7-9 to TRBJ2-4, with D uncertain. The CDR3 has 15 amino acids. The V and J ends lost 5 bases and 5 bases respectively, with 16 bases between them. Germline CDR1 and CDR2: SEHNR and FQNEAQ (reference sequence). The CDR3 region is CASSPRGGVENIQYF. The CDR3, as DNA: TGTGCCAGCAGCCCCCGTGGCGGAGTAGAAAACATTCAGTACTTC.

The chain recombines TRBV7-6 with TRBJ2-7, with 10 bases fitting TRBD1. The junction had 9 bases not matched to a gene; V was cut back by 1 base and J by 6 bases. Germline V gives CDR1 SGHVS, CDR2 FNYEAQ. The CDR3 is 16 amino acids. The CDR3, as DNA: TGTGCCAGCAGCTTAGACCACGGACAGGGGGATCGCGAGCAGTACTTC. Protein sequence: CASSLDHGQGDREQYF.

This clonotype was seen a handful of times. In DNA form, the CDR3 reads TGTGCCAGCAGCCCACCCAGGGTGGAGCAGTACTTC. Amino acid sequence: CASSPPRVEQYF. The J gene is TRBJ2-7, the V gene TRBV11-2, with D possibly matching TRBD1 (5 bases). V lost 5 bases and J 7 bases, leaving 12 bases between the germline ends. In germline, CDR1 is SGHAT, CDR2 FQNNGV. The CDR3 runs to 12 residues.

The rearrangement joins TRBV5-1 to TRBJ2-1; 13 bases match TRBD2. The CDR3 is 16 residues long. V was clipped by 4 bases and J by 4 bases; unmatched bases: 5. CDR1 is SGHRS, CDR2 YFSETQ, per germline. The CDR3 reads CASSIRTSGRYNEQFF. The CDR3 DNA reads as TGCGCCAGCAGCATCAGGACTAGCGGGAGATACAATGAGCAGTTCTTC.

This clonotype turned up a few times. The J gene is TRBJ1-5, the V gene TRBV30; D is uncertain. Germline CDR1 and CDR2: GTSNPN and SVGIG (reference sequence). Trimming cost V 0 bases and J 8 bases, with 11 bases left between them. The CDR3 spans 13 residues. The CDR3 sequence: CAWSVRHTEPQHF. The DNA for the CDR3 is TGTGCCTGGAGTGTACGGCACACCGAGCCCCAGCATTTT. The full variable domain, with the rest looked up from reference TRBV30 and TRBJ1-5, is SQTIHQWPATLVQPVGSPLSLECTVEGTSNPNLYWYRQAAGRGLQLLFYSVGIGQISSEVPQNLSASRPQDRQFILSSKKLLLSDSGFYLCAWSVRHTEPQHFGDGTRLSIL.

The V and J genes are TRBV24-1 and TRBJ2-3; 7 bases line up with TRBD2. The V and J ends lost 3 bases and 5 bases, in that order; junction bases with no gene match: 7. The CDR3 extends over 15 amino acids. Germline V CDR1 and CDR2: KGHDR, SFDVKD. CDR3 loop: CATSDRLAGVDTQYF. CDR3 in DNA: TGTGCCACCAGTGATCGACTAGCTGGAGTAGATACGCAGTATTTT.